The source of this T cell receptor (beta chain) is a study of spatial heterogeneity in lung cancer. Broader study findings: Mutation counts in tumors were tracked by counts of expanded intratumoral alpha and beta TCRs.

TCRdb analysed the 5' RACE reads with MiXCR anew, one entry per CDR3 protein. Altogether a few thousand distinct CDR3 sequences are present, roughly 16% being singletons, with the ten largest covering about 14%. This clonotype is judged medium-sized (0.01 to 0.1%). Antigen unknown. Deletions cut 6 bases from V and 4 bases from J, with 7 bases between. Looked up from germline, CDR1 is WNHNN and CDR2 is SYGVQD (reference sequence). The CDR3 is 12 amino acids. Time point in this sample: sample taken at primary tumor resection. The chain recombines TRBV10-1 with TRBJ2-1; a weak D match, TRBD1 (5 bases). The receptor was isolated from a male donor with early-stage non-small cell lung cancer. Sequencing was performed on lung tumor tissue, taken at surgery. For the CDR3, the DNA is TGCGCCAGCAGAGACAGTTACAATGAGCAGTTCTTC. The encoded protein is CASRDSYNEQFF.